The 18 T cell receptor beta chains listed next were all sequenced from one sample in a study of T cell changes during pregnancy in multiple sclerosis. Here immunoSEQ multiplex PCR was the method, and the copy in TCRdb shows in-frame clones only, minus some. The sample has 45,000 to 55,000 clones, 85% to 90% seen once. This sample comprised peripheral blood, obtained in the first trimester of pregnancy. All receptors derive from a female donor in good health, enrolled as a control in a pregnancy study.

CDR3 residues: CASSQDREGGTDTQYF. CDR3 DNA: TGTGCCAGCAGCCAAGATAGGGAGGGGGGCACAGATACGCAGTATTTT. The V gene is TRBV4-2, the J gene TRBJ2-3; D is perhaps TRBD2 (7 bases). In germline, CDR1 is LGHNA, CDR2 YNFKEQ. V shed 0 bases and J shed 1 base, with 11 bases lying between them. The CDR3 covers 16 residues.

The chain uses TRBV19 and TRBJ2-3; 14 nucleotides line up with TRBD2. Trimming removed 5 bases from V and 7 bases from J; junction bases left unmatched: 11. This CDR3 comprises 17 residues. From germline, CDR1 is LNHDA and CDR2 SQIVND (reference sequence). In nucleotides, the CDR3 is TGTGCCAGTAGTTACCTCGGACTAGCGGGAGGTTCAAATACGCAGTATTTT. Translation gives CASSYLGLAGGSNTQYF.

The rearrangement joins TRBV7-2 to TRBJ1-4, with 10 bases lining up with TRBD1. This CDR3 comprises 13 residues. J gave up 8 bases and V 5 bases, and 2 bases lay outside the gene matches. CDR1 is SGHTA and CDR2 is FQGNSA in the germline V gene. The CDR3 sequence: CASSLTGGEKLFF. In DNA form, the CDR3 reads TGTGCCAGCAGCCTGACAGGGGGCGAAAAACTGTTTTTT.

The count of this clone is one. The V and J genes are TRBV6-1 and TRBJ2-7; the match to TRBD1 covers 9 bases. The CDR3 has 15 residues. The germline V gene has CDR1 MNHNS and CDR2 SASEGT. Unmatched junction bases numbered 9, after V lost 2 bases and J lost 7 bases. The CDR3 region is CASSEYRTGVWEQYF. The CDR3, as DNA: TGTGCCAGCAGTGAATACAGGACAGGGGTCTGGGAGCAGTACTTC.

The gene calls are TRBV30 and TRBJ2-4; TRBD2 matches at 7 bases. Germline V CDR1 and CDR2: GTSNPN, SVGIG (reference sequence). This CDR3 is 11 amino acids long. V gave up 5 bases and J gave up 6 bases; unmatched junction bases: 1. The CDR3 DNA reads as TGTGCCTGGGGACTAGTAAACATTCAGTACTTC. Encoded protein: CAWGLVNIQYF.

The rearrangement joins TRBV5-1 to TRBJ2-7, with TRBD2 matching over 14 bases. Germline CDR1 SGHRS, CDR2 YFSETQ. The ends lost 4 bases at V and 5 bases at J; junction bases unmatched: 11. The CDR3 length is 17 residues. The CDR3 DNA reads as TGCGCCAGCAGCCTGGGCACCGGGACTAGCGGGGGCAACGAGCAGTACTTC. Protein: CASSLGTGTSGGNEQYF.

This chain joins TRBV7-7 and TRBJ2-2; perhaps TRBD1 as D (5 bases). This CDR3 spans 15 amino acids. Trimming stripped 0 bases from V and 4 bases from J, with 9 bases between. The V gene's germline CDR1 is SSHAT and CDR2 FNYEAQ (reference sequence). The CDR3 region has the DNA TGTGCCAGCAGCTTAGCTGGGCAGGGCACCGGGGAGCTGTTTTTT. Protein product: CASSLAGQGTGELFF.

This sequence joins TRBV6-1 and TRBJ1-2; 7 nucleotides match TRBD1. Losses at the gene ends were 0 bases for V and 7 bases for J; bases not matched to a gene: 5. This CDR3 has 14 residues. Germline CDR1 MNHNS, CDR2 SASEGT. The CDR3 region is CASSEAGTERGYTF. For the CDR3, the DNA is TGTGCCAGCAGTGAAGCCGGGACAGAACGTGGCTACACCTTC.

The CDR3 DNA follows: TGTGCCAGCAGCTCGGGACTAGCGGGAGCCGGGGAGCTGTTTTTT. Translating it yields CASSSGLAGAGELFF. This rearrangement joins TRBV11-3 to TRBJ2-2; 14 nucleotides match TRBD2. Germline CDR1 reads SGHNT; CDR2 reads YENEEA. The CDR3 is made up of 15 amino acids. J was trimmed by 6 bases and V by 4 bases; bases with no gene match: 1.

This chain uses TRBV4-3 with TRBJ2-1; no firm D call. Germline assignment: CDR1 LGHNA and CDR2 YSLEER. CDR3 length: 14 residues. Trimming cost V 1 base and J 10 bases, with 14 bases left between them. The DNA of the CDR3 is TGCGCCAGCAGCCAAGGGATCCAGGCTCGGGAGCAGTTCTTC. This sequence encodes CASSQGIQAREQFF.

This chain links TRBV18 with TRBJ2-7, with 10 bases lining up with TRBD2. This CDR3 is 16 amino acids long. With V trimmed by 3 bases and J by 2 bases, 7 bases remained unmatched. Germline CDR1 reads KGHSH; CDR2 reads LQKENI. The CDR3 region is CASSPRLAGGAYEQYF. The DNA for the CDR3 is TGTGCCAGCTCACCCCGTTTAGCGGGAGGCGCCTACGAGCAGTACTTC.

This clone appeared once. CDR3 nucleotide sequence: TGTGCCAGCAGCTTAGCGCTTGGAGGGGCCACTGAAGCTTTCTTT. Its translation: CASSLALGGATEAFF. V usage is TRBV7-9 and J usage is TRBJ1-1, with D perhaps TRBD1 (5 bases). The CDR3 runs 15 residues. The germline V and J ends were trimmed by 0 bases and 4 bases, with 12 bases remaining between them. From germline, CDR1 is SEHNR and CDR2 FQNEAQ (reference sequence).

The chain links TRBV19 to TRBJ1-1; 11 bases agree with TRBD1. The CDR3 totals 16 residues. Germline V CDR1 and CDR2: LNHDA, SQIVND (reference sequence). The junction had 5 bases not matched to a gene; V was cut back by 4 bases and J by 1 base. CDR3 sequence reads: CASSTGDRGKNTEAFF. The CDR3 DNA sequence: TGTGCCAGTAGTACTGGGGACAGGGGGAAGAACACTGAAGCTTTCTTT.

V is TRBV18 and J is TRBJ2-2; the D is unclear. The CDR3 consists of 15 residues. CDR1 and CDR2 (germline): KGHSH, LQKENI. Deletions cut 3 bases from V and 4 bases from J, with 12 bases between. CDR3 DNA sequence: TGTGCCAGCTCACCGGTACAGAAATTCACCGGGGAGCTGTTTTTT. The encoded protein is CASSPVQKFTGELFF.

The CDR3 reads CASSPIKAGAGPELFF. The CDR3 DNA reads as TGTGCCAGCAGCCCGATCAAGGCGGGGGCCGGACCTGAGCTGTTTTTT. This rearrangement joins TRBV25-1 to TRBJ2-2; tentatively, D is TRBD2 (7 bases). Trimming pared 6 bases from V and 11 bases from J, leaving 25 bases between. CDR3 size: 16 residues. The germline V gene has CDR1 MGHDK and CDR2 SYGVNS.

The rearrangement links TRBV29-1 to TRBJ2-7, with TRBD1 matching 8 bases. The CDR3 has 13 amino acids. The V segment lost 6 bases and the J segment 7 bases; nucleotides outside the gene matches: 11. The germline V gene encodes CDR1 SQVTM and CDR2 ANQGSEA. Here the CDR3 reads CSVLPQGAGEQYF. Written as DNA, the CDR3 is TGCAGCGTCCTGCCCCAGGGGGCTGGGGAGCAGTACTTC.

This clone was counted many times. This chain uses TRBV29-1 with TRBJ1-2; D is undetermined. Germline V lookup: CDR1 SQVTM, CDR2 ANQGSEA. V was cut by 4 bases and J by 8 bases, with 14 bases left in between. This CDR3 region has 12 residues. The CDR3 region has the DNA TGCAGCGTTGTGGCAGGCGTTTGGGGCTACACCTTC. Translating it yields CSVVAGVWGYTF.

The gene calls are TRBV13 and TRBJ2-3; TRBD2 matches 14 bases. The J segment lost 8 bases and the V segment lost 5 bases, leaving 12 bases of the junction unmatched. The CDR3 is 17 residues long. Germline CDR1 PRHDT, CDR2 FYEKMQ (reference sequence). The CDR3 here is CASSLPRTSGGSGTQYF. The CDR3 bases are TGTGCCAGCAGCCTTCCGAGGACTAGCGGGGGGTCGGGTACGCAGTATTTT.